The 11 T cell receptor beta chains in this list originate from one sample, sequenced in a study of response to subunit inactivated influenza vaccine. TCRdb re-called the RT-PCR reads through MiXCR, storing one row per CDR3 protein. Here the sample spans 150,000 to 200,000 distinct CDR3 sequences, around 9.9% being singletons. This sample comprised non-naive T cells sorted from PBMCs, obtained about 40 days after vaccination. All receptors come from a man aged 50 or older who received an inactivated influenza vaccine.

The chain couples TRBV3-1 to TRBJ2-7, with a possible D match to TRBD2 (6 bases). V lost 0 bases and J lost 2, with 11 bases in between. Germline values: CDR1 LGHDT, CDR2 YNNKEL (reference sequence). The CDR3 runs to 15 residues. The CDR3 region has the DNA TGTGCCAGCAGCCAAGATAATCCGGGGGCCTACGAGCAGTACTTC. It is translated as CASSQDNPGAYEQYF.

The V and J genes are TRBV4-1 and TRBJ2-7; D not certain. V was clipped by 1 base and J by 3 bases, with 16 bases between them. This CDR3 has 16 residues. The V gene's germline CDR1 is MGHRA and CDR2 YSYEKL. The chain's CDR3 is CASSQGVSSQNYEQYF. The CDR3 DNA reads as TGCGCCAGCAGCCAAGGGGTATCAAGTCAGAACTACGAGCAGTACTTC.

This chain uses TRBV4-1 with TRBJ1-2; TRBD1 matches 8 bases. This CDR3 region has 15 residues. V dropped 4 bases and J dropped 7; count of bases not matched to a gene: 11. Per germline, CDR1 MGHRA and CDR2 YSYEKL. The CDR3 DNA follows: TGCGCCAGCAGCCTCGCCGAGACAGGGGTTAGTGGCTACACCTTC. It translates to CASSLAETGVSGYTF.

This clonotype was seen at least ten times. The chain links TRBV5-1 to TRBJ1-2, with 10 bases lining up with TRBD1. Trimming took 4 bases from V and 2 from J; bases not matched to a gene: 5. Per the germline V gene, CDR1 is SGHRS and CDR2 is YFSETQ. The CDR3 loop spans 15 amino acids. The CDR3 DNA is TGCGCCAGCAGCCCTGGACAGGGGGTGAACTATGGCTACACCTTC. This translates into CASSPGQGVNYGYTF.

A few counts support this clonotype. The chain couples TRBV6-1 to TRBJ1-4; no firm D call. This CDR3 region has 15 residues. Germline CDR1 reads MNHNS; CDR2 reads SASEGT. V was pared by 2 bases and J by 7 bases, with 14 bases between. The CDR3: CASSERSWLSEKLFF. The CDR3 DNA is TGTGCCAGCAGTGAAAGGAGCTGGTTGAGTGAAAAACTGTTTTTT.

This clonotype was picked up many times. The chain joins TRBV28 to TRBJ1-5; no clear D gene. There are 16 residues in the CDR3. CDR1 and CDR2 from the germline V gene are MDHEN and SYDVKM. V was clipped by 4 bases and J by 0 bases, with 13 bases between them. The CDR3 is CASSSPTEYSNQPQHF. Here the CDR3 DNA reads TGTGCCAGCAGTTCCCCGACGGAATATAGCAATCAGCCCCAGCATTTT.

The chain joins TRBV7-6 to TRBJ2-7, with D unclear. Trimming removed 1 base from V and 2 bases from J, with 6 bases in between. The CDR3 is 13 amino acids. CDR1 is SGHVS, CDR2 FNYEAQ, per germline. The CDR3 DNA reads TGTGCCAGCAGCTTAGAGGCGACCTACGAGCAGTACTTC. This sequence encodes CASSLEATYEQYF.

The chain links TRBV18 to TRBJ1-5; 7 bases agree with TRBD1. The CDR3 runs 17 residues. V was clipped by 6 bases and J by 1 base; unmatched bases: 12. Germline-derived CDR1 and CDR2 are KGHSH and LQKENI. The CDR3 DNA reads TGTGCCAGCTCCTACACCAGGCAGGGGGTAAGCAATCAGCCCCAGCATTTT. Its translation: CASSYTRQGVSNQPQHF.

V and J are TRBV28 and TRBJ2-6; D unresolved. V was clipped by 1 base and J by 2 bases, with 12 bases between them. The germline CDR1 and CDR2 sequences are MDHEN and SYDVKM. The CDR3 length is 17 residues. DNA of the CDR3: TGTGCCAGCAGTTTATATCTAGGGAAGACTGGGGCCAACGTCCTGACTTTC. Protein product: CASSLYLGKTGANVLTF.

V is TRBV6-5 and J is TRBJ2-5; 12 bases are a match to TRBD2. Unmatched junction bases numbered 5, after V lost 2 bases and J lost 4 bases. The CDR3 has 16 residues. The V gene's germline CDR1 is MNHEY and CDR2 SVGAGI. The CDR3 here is CASSYEASGRAETQYF. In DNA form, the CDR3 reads TGTGCCAGCAGTTACGAGGCTAGCGGGAGGGCAGAGACCCAGTACTTC.

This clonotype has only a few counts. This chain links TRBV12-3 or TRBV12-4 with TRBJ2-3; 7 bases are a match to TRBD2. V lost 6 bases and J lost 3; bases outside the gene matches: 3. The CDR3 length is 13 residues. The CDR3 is CASRSGGTDTQYF. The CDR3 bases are TGTGCCAGCAGATCCGGGGGGACAGATACGCAGTATTTT.